This T cell receptor beta chain came from a study of blood T cell repertoires in COVID-19. Turning to the study itself: The United States, Italy and Spain provided the acute and convalescent COVID-19 samples. T cells, B-cell-depleted T cells, or PBMCs provided the cDNA or gDNA that served as material.

Participants were placed into cohorts based on the clinical history they reported. In the original processing: By means of reference gene primer amplification, nucleated cell counts were estimated. Clones were sequenced by immunoSEQ multiplex PCR, and TCRdb holds only the in-frame ones, with some missing. V and J calls and clone size are copied from that table; D and trimming were computed from the DNA. The sample shows about 270,000 clones, about 89% of them seen only once. Germline V CDR1 and CDR2: MGHRA, YSYEKL. There are 18 residues in the CDR3. Trimming shortened V by 0 bases and J by 3 bases, and 20 bases separated the two germline ends.

The rearrangement uses TRBV4-1 and TRBJ1-1; D unclear. The receptor comes from a woman aged 18-29 years who had recovered from COVID-19. The sample was PBMCs or T cells enriched from blood (not recorded which). The CDR3 loop reads CASSQDPLWRLGYTEAFF. The DNA of the CDR3 is TGCGCCAGCAGCCAAGATCCATTGTGGCGCCTAGGATACACTGAAGCTTTCTTT.